This T cell receptor beta chain was sequenced during a study of OX40 agonist ivuxolimab in advanced cancers. Trimming took 4 bases from V and 8 from J, leaving 14 bases between them. The germline gives CDR1 SNHLY, CDR2 FYNNEI. This CDR3 is built from 14 residues. Profiled with immunoSEQ multiplex PCR; TCRdb holds only in-frame clones, not every one. The profile covers over 45,000 clones, with 83% appearing a single time and roughly 3.3% taken by the ten largest. Patients with autoimmune history or systemic immunosuppression were excluded. Here the sequenced sample was CD4+ or CD8+ T cells sorted from blood, taken in a trial of the OX40 agonist ivuxolimab. The source is an adult with an advanced solid tumor such as melanoma, head and neck, liver or kidney cancer. The chain links TRBV2 to TRBJ1-4, with D perhaps TRBD1 (6 bases). CDR3 bases: TGTGCCAGCAGTGCTACAGGGTATCGGGAAAAACTGTTTTTT. Protein product: CASSATGYREKLFF.